This entry features one T cell receptor (beta chain) sequence. V gave up 4 bases and J gave up 5 bases, with 10 bases separating them. CDR3 size: 13 residues. The germline V gene has CDR1 MRHNA and CDR2 SNTAGT. The sample belongs to a study of shared clonotypes between healthy human individuals. Here immunoSEQ multiplex PCR was the method, and the copy in TCRdb shows in-frame clones only, minus some. This sample carries some 1 million clones, under 80% of them seen once, and the ten largest clones take approximately 1.5%. V is TRBV6-4 and J is TRBJ2-3; D unresolved. Specimen: memory CD4+ T cells sorted from blood. Subset here: CD45RA-negative fraction. The source of this sequence is a man aged 18 to 35 in good health. The CDR3 DNA reads TGTGCCAGCAGTGTTCAAGGCGGAGATACGCAGTATTTT. This sequence encodes CASSVQGGDTQYF.